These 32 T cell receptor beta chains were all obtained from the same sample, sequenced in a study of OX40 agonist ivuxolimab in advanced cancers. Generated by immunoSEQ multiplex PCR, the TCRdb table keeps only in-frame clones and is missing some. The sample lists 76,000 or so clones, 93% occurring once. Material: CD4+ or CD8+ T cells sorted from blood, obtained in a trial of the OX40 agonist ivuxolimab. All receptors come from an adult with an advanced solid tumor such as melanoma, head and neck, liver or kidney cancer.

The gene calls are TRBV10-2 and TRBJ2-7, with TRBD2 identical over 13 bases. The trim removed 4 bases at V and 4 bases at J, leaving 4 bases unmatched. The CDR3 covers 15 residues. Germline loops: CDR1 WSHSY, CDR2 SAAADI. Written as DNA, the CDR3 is TGCGCCAGCAGTGGTCGGACTAGCGGGGGTTACGAGCAGTACTTC. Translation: CASSGRTSGGYEQYF.

The CDR3 sequence is CASGPGTPLEQYF. CDR3 bases: TGTGCTAGTGGTCCCGGGACCCCGCTCGAGCAGTACTTC. The chain employs TRBV12-5 and TRBJ2-5; D tentatively reads TRBD1 or TRBD2 (5 bases each). With the DNA end fitting TRBJ2-7 better, the J assignment may be wrong. Germline CDR1 is LGHNT and CDR2 is FRNRAP. The CDR3 has 13 amino acids.

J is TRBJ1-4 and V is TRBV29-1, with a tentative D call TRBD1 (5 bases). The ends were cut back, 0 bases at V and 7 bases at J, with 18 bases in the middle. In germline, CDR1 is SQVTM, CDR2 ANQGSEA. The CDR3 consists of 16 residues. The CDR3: CSVEDQEDKVGEKLFF. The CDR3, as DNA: TGCAGCGTTGAAGATCAAGAGGACAAGGTTGGTGAAAAACTGTTTTTT.

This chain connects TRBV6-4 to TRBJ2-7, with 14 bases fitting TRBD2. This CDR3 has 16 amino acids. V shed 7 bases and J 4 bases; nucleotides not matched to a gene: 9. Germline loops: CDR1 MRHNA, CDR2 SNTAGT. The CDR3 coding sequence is TGTGCCAGCATAGGCACTCGACTAGCGGGAGGGTACGAGCAGTACTTC. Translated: CASIGTRLAGGYEQYF.

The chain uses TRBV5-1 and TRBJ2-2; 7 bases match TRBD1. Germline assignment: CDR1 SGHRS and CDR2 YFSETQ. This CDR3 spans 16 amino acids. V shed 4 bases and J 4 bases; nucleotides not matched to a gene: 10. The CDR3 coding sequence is TGCGCCAGCAGCGGCGACAGGGACAACCCCACCGGGGAGCTGTTTTTT. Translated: CASSGDRDNPTGELFF. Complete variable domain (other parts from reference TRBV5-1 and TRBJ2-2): KAGVTQTPRYLIKTRGQQVTLSCSPISGHRSVSWYQQTPGQGLQFLFEYFSETQRNKGNFPGRFSGRQFSNSRSEMNVSTLELGDSALYLCASSGDRDNPTGELFFGEGSRLTVL.

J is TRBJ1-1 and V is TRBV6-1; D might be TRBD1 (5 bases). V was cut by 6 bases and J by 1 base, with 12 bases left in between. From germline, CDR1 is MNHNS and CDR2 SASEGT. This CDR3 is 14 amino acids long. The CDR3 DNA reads TGTGCCAGCAGCGCCGGACACGGGAACACTGAAGCTTTCTTT. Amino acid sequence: CASSAGHGNTEAFF.

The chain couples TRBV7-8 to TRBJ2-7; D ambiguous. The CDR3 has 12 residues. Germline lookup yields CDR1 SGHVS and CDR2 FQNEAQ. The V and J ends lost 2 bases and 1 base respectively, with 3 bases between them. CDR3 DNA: TGTGCCAGCAGCTTAAGGTCCTACGAGCAGTACTTC. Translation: CASSLRSYEQYF.

CDR3 DNA sequence: TGCGCCAGCAGCCCCTCTCCGGGGACAGGGAACAATCAGCCCCAGCATTTT. Protein: CASSPSPGTGNNQPQHF. The V and J genes are TRBV4-1 and TRBJ1-5; 9 nucleotides agree with TRBD1. CDR3 length: 17 residues. V trimming: 4 bases; J trimming: 3 bases; junction bases outside the gene matches: 10. The germline CDR1 and CDR2 sequences are MGHRA and YSYEKL.

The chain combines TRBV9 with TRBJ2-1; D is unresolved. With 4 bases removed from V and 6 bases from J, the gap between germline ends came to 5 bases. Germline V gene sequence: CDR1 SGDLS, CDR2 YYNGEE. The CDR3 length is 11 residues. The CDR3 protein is CASSSLNEQFF. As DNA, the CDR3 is TGTGCCAGCAGCTCCCTCAATGAGCAGTTCTTC.

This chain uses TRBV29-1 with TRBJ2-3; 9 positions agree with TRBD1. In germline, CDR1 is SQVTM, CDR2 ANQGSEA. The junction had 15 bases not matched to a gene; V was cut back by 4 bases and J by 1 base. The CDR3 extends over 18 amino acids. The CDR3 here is CSVAGGTGRAPGTDTQYF. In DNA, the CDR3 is TGCAGCGTTGCCGGAGGGACAGGGAGGGCGCCTGGCACAGATACGCAGTATTTT.

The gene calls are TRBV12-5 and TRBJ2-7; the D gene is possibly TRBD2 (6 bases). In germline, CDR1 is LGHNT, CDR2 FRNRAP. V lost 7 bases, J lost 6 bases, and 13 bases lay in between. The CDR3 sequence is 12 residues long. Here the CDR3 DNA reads TGTGCTAGTGCTTCCGGGGGTTCCGAGCAGTACTTC. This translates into CASASGGSEQYF.

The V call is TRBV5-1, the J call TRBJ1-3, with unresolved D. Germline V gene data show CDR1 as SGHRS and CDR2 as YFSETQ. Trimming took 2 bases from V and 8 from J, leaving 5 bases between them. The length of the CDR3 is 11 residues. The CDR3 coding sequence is TGCGCCAGCAGCTTCGGGGACACCATATATTTT. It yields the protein CASSFGDTIYF.

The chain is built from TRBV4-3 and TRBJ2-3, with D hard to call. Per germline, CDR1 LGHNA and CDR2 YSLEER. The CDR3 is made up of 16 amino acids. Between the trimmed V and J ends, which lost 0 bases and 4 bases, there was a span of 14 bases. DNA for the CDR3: TGCGCCAGCAGCCAAGACGTAGGAATTTTTCCAGATACGCAGTATTTT. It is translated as CASSQDVGIFPDTQYF.

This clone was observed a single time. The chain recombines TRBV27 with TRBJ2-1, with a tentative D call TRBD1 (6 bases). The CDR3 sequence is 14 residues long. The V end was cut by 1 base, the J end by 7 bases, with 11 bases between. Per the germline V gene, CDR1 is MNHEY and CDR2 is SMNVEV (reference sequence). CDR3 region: CASSLWTERNEQFF. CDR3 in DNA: TGTGCCAGCAGTTTATGGACAGAAAGAAATGAGCAGTTCTTC.

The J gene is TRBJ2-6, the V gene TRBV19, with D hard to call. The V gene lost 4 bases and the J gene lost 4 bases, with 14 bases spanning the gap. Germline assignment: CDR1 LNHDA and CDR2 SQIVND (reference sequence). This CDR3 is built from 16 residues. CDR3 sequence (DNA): TGTGCCAGTAGTACCACCGGCCCGAAAGGGGCCAACGTCCTGACTTTC. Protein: CASSTTGPKGANVLTF.

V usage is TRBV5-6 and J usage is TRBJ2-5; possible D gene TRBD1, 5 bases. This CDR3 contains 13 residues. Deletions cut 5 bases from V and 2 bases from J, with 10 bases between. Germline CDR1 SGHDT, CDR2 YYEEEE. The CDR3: CASSPDTQETQYF. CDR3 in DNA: TGTGCCAGCAGTCCGGACACTCAAGAGACCCAGTACTTC.

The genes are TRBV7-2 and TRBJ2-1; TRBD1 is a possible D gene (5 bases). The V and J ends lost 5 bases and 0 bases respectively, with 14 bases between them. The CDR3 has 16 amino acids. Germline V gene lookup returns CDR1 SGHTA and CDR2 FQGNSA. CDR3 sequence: CASSQDSLSSYNEQFF. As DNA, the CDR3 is TGTGCCAGCAGCCAAGACAGCTTGAGCTCCTACAATGAGCAGTTCTTC.

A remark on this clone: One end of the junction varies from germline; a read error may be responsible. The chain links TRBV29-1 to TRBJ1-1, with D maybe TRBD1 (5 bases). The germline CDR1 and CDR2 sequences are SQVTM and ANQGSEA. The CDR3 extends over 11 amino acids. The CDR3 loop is CSVEGTPGAFF. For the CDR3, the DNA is TGCAGCGTGGAAGGGACTCCCGGGGCTTTCTTT. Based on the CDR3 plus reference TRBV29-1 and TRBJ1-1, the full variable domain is SAVISQKPSRDICQRGTSLTIQCQVDSQVTMMFWYRQQPGQSLTLIATANQGSEATYESGFVIDKFPISRPNLTFSTLTVSNMSPEDSSIYLCSVEGTPGAFFGQGTRLTVV.

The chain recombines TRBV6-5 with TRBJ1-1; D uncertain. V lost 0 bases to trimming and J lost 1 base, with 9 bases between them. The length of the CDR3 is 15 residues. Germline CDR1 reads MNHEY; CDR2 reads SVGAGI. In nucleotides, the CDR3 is TGTGCCAGCAGTTACTCGGCCAGGCGGAACACTGAAGCTTTCTTT. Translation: CASSYSARRNTEAFF.

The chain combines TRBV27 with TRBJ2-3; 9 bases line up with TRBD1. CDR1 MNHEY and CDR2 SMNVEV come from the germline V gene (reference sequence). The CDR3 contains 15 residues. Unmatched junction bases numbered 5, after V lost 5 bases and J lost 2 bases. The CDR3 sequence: CASSTRDRATDTQYF. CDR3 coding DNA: TGTGCCAGCAGTACCCGGGACAGGGCCACAGATACGCAGTATTTT.

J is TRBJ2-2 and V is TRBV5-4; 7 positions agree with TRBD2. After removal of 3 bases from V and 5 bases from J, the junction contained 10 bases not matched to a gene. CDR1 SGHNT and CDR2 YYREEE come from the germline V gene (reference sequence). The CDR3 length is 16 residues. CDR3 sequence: CASSWDAGVPTGELFF. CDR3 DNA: TGTGCCAGCAGCTGGGATGCGGGAGTACCAACCGGGGAGCTGTTTTTT.

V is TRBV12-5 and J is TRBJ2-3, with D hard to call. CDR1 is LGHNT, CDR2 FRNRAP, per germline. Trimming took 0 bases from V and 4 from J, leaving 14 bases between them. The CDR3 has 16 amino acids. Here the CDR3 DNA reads TGTGCTAGTGGTTTGGTCGGGCGGAGCTTGGCAGATACGCAGTATTTT. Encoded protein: CASGLVGRSLADTQYF.

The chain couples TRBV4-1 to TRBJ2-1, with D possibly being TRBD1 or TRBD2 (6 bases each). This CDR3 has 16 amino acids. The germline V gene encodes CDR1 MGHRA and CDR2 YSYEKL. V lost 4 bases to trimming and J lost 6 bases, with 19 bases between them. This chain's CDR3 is CASSPVRGGNRNEQFF. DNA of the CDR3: TGCGCCAGCAGCCCGGTCAGGGGCGGGAACCGCAATGAGCAGTTCTTC.

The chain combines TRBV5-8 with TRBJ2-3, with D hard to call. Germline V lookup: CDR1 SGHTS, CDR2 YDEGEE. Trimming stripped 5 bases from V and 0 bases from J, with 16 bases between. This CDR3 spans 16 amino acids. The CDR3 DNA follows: TGTGCCAGCAGTCGGGCGACGGGCGTCAGCACAGATACGCAGTATTTT. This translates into CASSRATGVSTDTQYF.

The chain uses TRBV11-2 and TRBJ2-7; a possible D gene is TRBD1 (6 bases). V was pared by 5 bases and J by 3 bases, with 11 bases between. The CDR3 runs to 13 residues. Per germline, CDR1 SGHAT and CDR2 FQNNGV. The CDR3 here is CASSVDRYYEQYF. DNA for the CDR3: TGTGCCAGCAGCGTCGACAGGTACTACGAGCAGTACTTC.

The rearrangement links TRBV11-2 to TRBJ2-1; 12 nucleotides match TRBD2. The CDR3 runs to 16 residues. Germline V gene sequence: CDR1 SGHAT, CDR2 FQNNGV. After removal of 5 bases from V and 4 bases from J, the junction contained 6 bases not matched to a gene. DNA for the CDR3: TGTGCCAGCAGCCCAGGGACTAGCGGGCCTTACAATGAGCAGTTCTTC. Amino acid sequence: CASSPGTSGPYNEQFF.

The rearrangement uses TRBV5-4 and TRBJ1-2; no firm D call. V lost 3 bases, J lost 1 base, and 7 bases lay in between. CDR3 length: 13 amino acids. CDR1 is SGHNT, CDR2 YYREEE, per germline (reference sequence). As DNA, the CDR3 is TGTGCCAGCAGCTCGACACTTAACTATGGCTACACCTTC. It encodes CASSSTLNYGYTF.

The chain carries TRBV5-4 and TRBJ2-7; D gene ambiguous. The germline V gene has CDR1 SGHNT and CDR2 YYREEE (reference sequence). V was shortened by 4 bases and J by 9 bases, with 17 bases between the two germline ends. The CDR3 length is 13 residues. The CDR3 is CASSPNRKSRQYF. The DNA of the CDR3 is TGTGCCAGCAGCCCGAACCGGAAGTCGAGGCAGTACTTC.

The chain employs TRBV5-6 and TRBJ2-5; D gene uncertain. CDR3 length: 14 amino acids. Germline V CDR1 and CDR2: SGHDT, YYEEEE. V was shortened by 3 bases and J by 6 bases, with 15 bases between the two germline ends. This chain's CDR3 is CASSSGTIIKTQYF. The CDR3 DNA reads TGTGCCAGCAGCTCCGGAACAATTATTAAGACCCAGTACTTC.

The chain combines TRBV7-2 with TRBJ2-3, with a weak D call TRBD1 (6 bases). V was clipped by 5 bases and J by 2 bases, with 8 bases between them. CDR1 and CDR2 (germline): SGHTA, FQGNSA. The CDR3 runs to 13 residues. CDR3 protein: CASSGGFTDTQYF. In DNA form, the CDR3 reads TGTGCCAGCAGCGGGGGCTTCACAGATACGCAGTATTTT.

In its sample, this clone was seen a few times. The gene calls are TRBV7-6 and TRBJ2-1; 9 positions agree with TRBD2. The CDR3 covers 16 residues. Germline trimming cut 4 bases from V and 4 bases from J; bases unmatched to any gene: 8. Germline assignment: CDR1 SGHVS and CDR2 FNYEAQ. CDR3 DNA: TGTGCCAGCAGCTCCGGGTCTAGCGGGATATACAATGAGCAGTTCTTC. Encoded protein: CASSSGSSGIYNEQFF.

This CDR3 is CASSLSQRNTGELFF. The DNA of the CDR3 is TGTGCCAGCAGTTTAAGTCAACGGAACACCGGGGAGCTGTTTTTT. This rearrangement joins TRBV27 to TRBJ2-2; D ambiguous. This CDR3 has 15 amino acids. V was pared by 2 bases and J by 1 base, with 8 bases between. Per the germline V gene, CDR1 is MNHEY and CDR2 is SMNVEV (reference sequence).